These 14 T cell receptor beta chains came from one sample sequenced in a study of STAT3 mutations in large granular lymphocyte leukemia. Overall study findings and caveats: In T-cell large granular lymphocyte leukemia, about half of patients showed multiple immunodominant subclonotypes.

This table comes from immunoSEQ multiplex PCR, and its TCRdb copy is limited to in-frame clones, with some not included. The sample comprises under 3,000 clones, about half of which are singletons, and 55% rests with the top ten. Their antigens remain unidentified. The sample comprised peripheral blood mononuclear cells. Source of these receptors: a man aged 55 to 69 with T-cell large granular lymphocyte leukemia. Some clones in this sample may be carry-over from other donors' samples.

The chain recombines TRBV27 with TRBJ1-2; possibly TRBD1 for D (5 bases). V gave up 6 bases and J gave up 9 bases, with 29 bases separating them. Germline V gives CDR1 MNHEY, CDR2 SMNVEV (reference sequence). CDR3 size: 17 residues. The chain's CDR3 is CASSQPGPDFGPSSYTF. DNA for the CDR3: TGTGCCAGCAGCCAGCCGGGACCGGACTTCGGGCCCAGTAGCTACACCTTC.

The rearrangement joins TRBV7-9 to TRBJ1-6, with unresolved D. Germline V gives CDR1 SEHNR, CDR2 FQNEAQ (reference sequence). The CDR3 is 14 residues long. V was cut by 4 bases and J by 4 bases, with 8 bases left in between. CDR3 amino acids: CASSSGNYNSPLHF. CDR3 in DNA: TGTGCCAGCAGCTCCGGGAATTATAATTCACCCCTCCACTTT.

This clone was picked up a small number of times. This chain joins TRBV7-2 and TRBJ2-2; maybe TRBD2 (5 bases). Germline values: CDR1 SGHTA, CDR2 FQGNSA. The length of the CDR3 is 15 residues. Trimming took off 3 bases at V and 1 base at J, with 9 bases between the two ends. As DNA, the CDR3 is TGTGCCAGCAGCTTTATACGGGGGAACACCGGGGAGCTGTTTTTT. As protein: CASSFIRGNTGELFF.

V usage is TRBV5-1 and J usage is TRBJ2-7, with 10 bases lining up with TRBD1. Germline CDR1 and CDR2: SGHRS and YFSETQ. The CDR3 is 15 amino acids. V dropped 3 bases and J dropped 5; count of bases not matched to a gene: 8. This CDR3 is CASSWGIGTGDEQYF. As DNA, the CDR3 is TGCGCCAGCAGCTGGGGAATCGGGACAGGGGACGAGCAGTACTTC.

The rearrangement joins TRBV27 to TRBJ1-2, with unresolved D. Germline V gene lookup returns CDR1 MNHEY and CDR2 SMNVEV (reference sequence). V lost 6 bases and J 5 bases, leaving 13 bases between the germline ends. The CDR3 sequence is 13 residues long. The CDR3 DNA sequence: TGTGCCAGCAGGGACGGTGTTCGATATGGCTACACCTTC. This gives the protein CASRDGVRYGYTF.

Only a few counts were recorded for this clone. The V and J genes are TRBV21-1 and TRBJ1-5. TRBV21-1 corresponds to a pseudogene. The CDR3 totals 17 residues. The CDR3 region is CASSKGVEWGNNQPQHF. CDR3 sequence (DNA): TGTGCCAGCAGCAAGGGGGTTGAGTGGGGCAACAATCAGCCCCAGCATTTT.

V is TRBV5-1 and J is TRBJ2-7, with a tentative D call TRBD1 (6 bases). The V gene's germline CDR1 is SGHRS and CDR2 YFSETQ. This CDR3 has 15 residues. V dropped 5 bases and J dropped 6 bases, with 21 bases sitting between them. CDR3 sequence: CASRSRPGTTSEQYF. CDR3 DNA: TGCGCCAGCAGATCCAGGCCTGGGACAACTAGCGAGCAGTACTTC.

This clone came up a few times. The chain combines TRBV29-1 with TRBJ1-6, with no clear D. The CDR3 loop spans 13 amino acids. The V end was cut by 0 bases, the J end by 10 bases, with 10 bases between. Germline V gene lookup returns CDR1 SQVTM and CDR2 ANQGSEA. The CDR3 coding sequence is TGCAGCGTTGAAGAGACTACGGGATCACCCCTCCACTTT. Translated: CSVEETTGSPLHF. Using reference TRBV29-1 and TRBJ1-6 for the parts outside the CDR3, the full variable domain is SAVISQKPSRDICQRGTSLTIQCQVDSQVTMMFWYRQQPGQSLTLIATANQGSEATYESGFVIDKFPISRPNLTFSTLTVSNMSPEDSSIYLCSVEETTGSPLHFGNGTRLTVT.

This clone was recorded a few times. The chain recombines TRBV5-6 with TRBJ2-5; a possible D gene is TRBD1 (6 bases). This CDR3 spans 14 amino acids. Germline loops: CDR1 SGHDT, CDR2 YYEEEE. With 4 bases removed from V and 4 bases from J, the gap between germline ends came to 14 bases. As DNA, the CDR3 is TGTGCCAGCAGCAGGGGACAAAGGGTAGAGACCCAGTACTTC. It is translated as CASSRGQRVETQYF.

The rearrangement links TRBV18 to TRBJ2-5; D is ambiguous. Germline V gives CDR1 KGHSH, CDR2 LQKENI. The CDR3 totals 14 residues. The V and J ends lost 2 bases and 7 bases respectively, with 14 bases between them. The CDR3 reads CASSPIPERWTQYF. The DNA for the CDR3 is TGTGCCAGCTCACCAATACCGGAACGATGGACCCAGTACTTC.

This sequence joins TRBV5-1 and TRBJ1-6; D not certain. Germline loops: CDR1 SGHRS, CDR2 YFSETQ. The V gene lost 4 bases and the J gene lost 10 bases, with 12 bases spanning the gap. The CDR3 contains 13 residues. CDR3 amino acids: CASSPLTQSPLHF. The CDR3 DNA sequence: TGCGCCAGCAGCCCATTGACCCAATCACCCCTCCACTTT.

The chain joins TRBV5-1 to TRBJ2-7; 16 bases align to TRBD2. The CDR3 consists of 16 residues. Germline values: CDR1 SGHRS, CDR2 YFSETQ. The ends lost 2 bases at V and 5 bases at J; junction bases unmatched: 4. DNA of the CDR3: TGCGCCAGCAGCTTTGGGACTAGCGGGGGGGAGAACGAGCAGTACTTC. This encodes CASSFGTSGGENEQYF.

The CDR3 reads CASSLGHAEAFF. CDR3 nucleotide sequence: TGCGCCAGCAGCTTGGGTCACGCTGAAGCTTTCTTT. The chain carries TRBV5-1 and TRBJ1-1; D not resolved. This CDR3 region has 12 residues. The V gene lost 0 bases and the J gene lost 6 bases, with 6 bases spanning the gap. The germline CDR1 and CDR2 sequences are SGHRS and YFSETQ.

This chain links TRBV6-6 with TRBJ2-7; 8 positions match TRBD1. There are 12 residues in the CDR3. The ends lost 5 bases at V and 9 bases at J; junction bases unmatched: 6. The germline V gene encodes CDR1 MNHNY and CDR2 SVGAGI (reference sequence). The CDR3: CASSAQGAGQYF. The DNA of the CDR3 is TGTGCCAGCAGTGCCCAGGGGGCCGGGCAGTACTTC.